A selection of T cell receptor beta chains follows, all from one sample in a study of T cells after yellow fever vaccination. TCRdb itself ran the 5' RACE reads through MiXCR, one entry per CDR3 protein. The table shows some 250,000 distinct CDR3 sequences, with about 7.1% occurring only once. The sample in question was CD4+ T cells sorted from PBMCs, obtained 15 days after the yellow fever booster vaccination. All receptors derive from a young man who received the YFV17D yellow fever vaccine. CDR3s include the opening cysteine and the closing phenylalanine or tryptophan. A D gene is named only where the DNA matches it firmly. The size of a clone is reported for some rows only, either as once, few or many, or as a class for expanded clones.

TRBJ2-3 | . | TRBV10-3 | TRBD1 | CAVRQGSDTQYF | TGTGCCGTCCGACAGGGGTCCGATACGCAGTATTTT
TRBJ2-1 | few | TRBV20-1 | TRBD1 | CSARPGQGMNEQFF | TGCAGTGCGCGGCCGGGACAGGGTATGAATGAGCAGTTCTTC
TRBJ2-1 | . | TRBV3-1 | TRBD2 | CASSQGTSGIGFRNEQFF | TGTGCCAGCAGCCAAGGGACTAGCGGGATCGGGTTCCGCAATGAGCAGTTCTTC
TRBJ2-1 | . | TRBV5-1 | TRBD2 | CASSLVLTSGTNNEQFF | TGCGCCAGCAGCTTGGTTTTAACGAGCGGGACCAACAATGAGCAGTTCTTC
TRBJ2-7 | few | TRBV7-2 | TRBD2 | CASSFAAGSYEQYF | TGTGCCAGCAGCTTTGCAGCGGGATCTTACGAGCAGTACTTC
TRBJ1-1 | few | TRBV7-2 | . | CASSRAVNTEAFF | TGTGCCAGCAGCCGGGCTGTGAACACTGAAGCTTTCTTT
TRBJ2-5 | many | TRBV20-1 | . | CSARVWGTLQETQYF | TGCAGTGCTAGAGTATGGGGGACACTCCAAGAGACCCAGTACTTC
TRBJ1-1 | . | TRBV29-1 | . | CSVSPDGANTEAFF | TGCAGCGTCTCCCCAGACGGAGCGAACACTGAAGCTTTCTTT
TRBJ2-1 | few | TRBV6-5 | . | CASSYGKRPKGYNEQFF | TGTGCCAGCAGTTACGGAAAAAGACCCAAGGGCTACAATGAGCAGTTCTTC
TRBJ2-5 | . | TRBV5-5 | TRBD2 | CASSRGTNLETQYF | TGTGCCAGCAGCCGCGGGACTAACCTAGAGACCCAGTACTTC
TRBJ2-1 | few | TRBV11-1 | TRBD2 | CASTPGTRGVGLYNEQFF | TGTGCCAGCACCCCCGGGACCCGGGGGGTGGGCCTATACAATGAGCAGTTCTTC
TRBJ2-7 | many | TRBV10-3 | . | CAISEAAPPGQYF | TGTGCCATCAGTGAGGCTGCGCCCCCGGGGCAGTACTTC
TRBJ2-3 | . | TRBV20-1 | . | CSAKPSTDTQYF | TGCAGTGCTAAACCAAGCACAGATACGCAGTATTTT
TRBJ2-3 | few | TRBV15 | . | CATSRGREYTDTQYF | TGTGCCACCAGCAGAGGAAGGGAATACACAGATACGCAGTATTTT
TRBJ2-1 | few | TRBV20-1 | TRBD1 | CSPFPGTGTYNEQFF | TGCAGTCCCTTCCCCGGGACAGGGACCTACAATGAGCAGTTCTTC
TRBJ2-6 | . | TRBV7-2 | . | CASPENWANVLTF | TGTGCCAGCCCCGAAAACTGGGCCAACGTCCTGACTTTC
TRBJ1-2 | many | TRBV18 | . | CASSWGGQTNYGYTF | TGTGCCAGCTCGTGGGGCGGACAGACTAACTATGGCTACACCTTC
TRBJ2-3 | few | TRBV6-1 | TRBD1 | CASPGQATDTQYF | TGTGCATCTCCGGGACAGGCCACAGATACGCAGTATTTT
TRBJ1-6 | few | TRBV12-3/TRBV12-4 | . | CASSSGVSPLHF | TGTGCCAGCAGCTCAGGGGTTTCACCCCTCCACTTT
TRBJ2-1 | many | TRBV5-1 | . | CASSPPRGGSRADNEQFF | TGCGCCAGCAGCCCCCCCAGGGGAGGGTCCCGGGCGGACAATGAGCAGTTCTTC
TRBJ2-1 | many | TRBV20-1 | . | CSASRGVYNEQFF | TGCAGTGCTTCGAGAGGAGTCTACAATGAGCAGTTCTTC
TRBJ1-1 | . | TRBV12-3/TRBV12-4 | TRBD1 | CASSFRGLRTEAFF | TGTGCCAGCAGTTTCAGGGGGCTTCGGACTGAAGCTTTCTTT
TRBJ1-1 | . | TRBV7-2 | . | CASSITQNTEAFF | TGTGCCAGCAGTATAACTCAAAACACTGAAGCTTTCTTT
TRBJ1-6 | many | TRBV20-1 | . | CSASGRESSPLHF | TGCAGTGCTAGTGGTAGGGAAAGTTCACCCCTCCACTTT
TRBJ2-7 | many | TRBV5-1 | . | CASSWGVASYEQYF | TGCGCCAGCAGCTGGGGTGTTGCCTCCTACGAGCAGTACTTC
TRBJ2-1 | . | TRBV5-4 | . | CASSGGISNEQFF | TGTGCCAGCAGCGGAGGAATCTCCAATGAGCAGTTCTTC
TRBJ2-7 | many | TRBV5-1 | . | CASSLEGGEQYF | TGCGCCAGCAGCTTGGAGGGGGGCGAGCAGTACTTC
TRBJ2-1 | . | TRBV7-2 | . | CASTQDSRSYNEQFF | TGTGCCAGCACCCAAGACAGCCGCTCCTACAATGAGCAGTTCTTC
TRBJ2-1 | many | TRBV5-4 | . | CASSPTGDNYNEQFF | TGTGCCAGCAGCCCAACAGGAGATAACTACAATGAGCAGTTCTTC
TRBJ2-1 | many | TRBV12-3/TRBV12-4 | . | CASSLTIAVNEQFF | TGTGCCAGCAGTCTAACCATAGCGGTCAATGAGCAGTTCTTC
TRBJ2-1 | many | TRBV24-1 | . | CATRSAGGNEQFF | TGTGCCACCAGGTCCGCTGGGGGAAATGAGCAGTTCTTC
TRBJ2-1 | few | TRBV20-1 | TRBD2 | CSAGGAGGPPEQFF | TGCAGTGCTGGAGGGGCGGGAGGGCCTCCCGAGCAGTTCTTC
TRBJ2-3 | . | TRBV5-1 | . | CASSWGDHTDTQYF | TGCGCCAGCAGTTGGGGGGACCACACAGATACGCAGTATTTT
TRBJ2-7 | many | TRBV6-1 | . | CASAASGLYEQYF | TGTGCCAGCGCAGCATCGGGATTATACGAGCAGTACTTC
TRBJ2-7 | many | TRBV7-2 | . | CASSLTGYYEQYF | TGTGCCAGCAGCTTAACGGGATACTACGAGCAGTACTTC
TRBJ2-5 | many | TRBV11-2 | . | CASSLEGVWGKGETQYF | TGTGCCAGCAGCTTAGAAGGGGTTTGGGGAAAAGGGGAGACCCAGTACTTC
TRBJ2-5 | many | TRBV12-3/TRBV12-4 | . | CASSLAGYDQETQYF | TGTGCCAGCAGTTTAGCGGGGTATGATCAAGAGACCCAGTACTTC
TRBJ2-5 | few | TRBV24-1 | . | CATSDLQGASGWETQYF | TGTGCCACCAGTGATTTGCAGGGAGCATCTGGGTGGGAGACCCAGTACTTC
TRBJ2-2 | many | TRBV6-5 | . | CASSPSRINTGELFF | TGTGCCAGCAGTCCTAGTCGAATCAACACCGGGGAGCTGTTTTTT
TRBJ2-4 | few | TRBV7-2 | TRBD2 | CASSFNSGGSKNIQYF | TGTGCCAGCAGCTTCAACTCGGGAGGGTCTAAAAACATTCAGTACTTC
TRBJ2-3 | few | TRBV4-3 | TRBD1 | CASSRGTGSGGVVTDTQYF | TGCGCCAGCAGCCGGGGGACAGGGAGTGGGGGCGTAGTCACAGATACGCAGTATTTT
TRBJ2-7 | many | TRBV7-2 | . | CASSLQPADSYEQYF | TGTGCCAGCAGTCTCCAACCAGCGGACAGCTACGAGCAGTACTTC
TRBJ2-1 | . | TRBV11-2 | . | CASSLGNNNEQFF | TGTGCCAGCAGCTTAGGCAACAACAATGAGCAGTTCTTC
TRBJ1-1 | few | TRBV6-1 | . | CASSRQGYLTEAFF | TGTGCCAGCAGCCGGCAGGGTTACCTCACTGAAGCTTTCTTT
TRBJ2-1 | few | TRBV30 | . | CAWSPDRIEQFF | TGTGCCTGGAGCCCCGACCGTATTGAGCAGTTCTTC
TRBJ2-7 | few | TRBV9 | . | CASSPRQASYEQYF | TGTGCCAGCAGCCCCAGACAGGCTTCCTACGAGCAGTACTTC
TRBJ2-1 | many | TRBV6-5 | . | CASSSARSYNEQFF | TGTGCCAGCAGTTCAGCCCGCTCCTACAATGAGCAGTTCTTC
TRBJ2-1 | few | TRBV7-7 | . | CASSRGGTSPEQFF | TGTGCTAGCAGCCGGGGAGGTACCTCCCCTGAGCAGTTCTTC
TRBJ2-3 | few | TRBV20-1 | . | CSAGLLSTQYF | TGCAGTGCTGGCCTCCTGAGTACGCAGTATTTT
TRBJ2-2 | many | TRBV6-5 | . | CASSYSLRGKANTGELFF | TGTGCCAGCAGTTACTCCCTACGCGGGAAAGCGAACACCGGGGAGCTGTTTTTT
TRBJ2-7 | many | TRBV7-2 | TRBD2 | CASSWTSGRVSEQYF | TGTGCCAGCAGCTGGACTAGCGGGAGGGTCTCCGAGCAGTACTTC
TRBJ2-5 | . | TRBV20-1 | TRBD2 | CSAAAGQETQYF | TGCAGTGCTGCAGCGGGGCAAGAGACCCAGTACTTC
TRBJ2-7 | few | TRBV12-3/TRBV12-4 | . | CASRQGVGAGAYEQYF | TGTGCCAGCAGACAGGGGGTCGGAGCGGGGGCCTACGAGCAGTACTTC
TRBJ2-7 | many | TRBV10-3 | TRBD1 | CAIGTGAYEQYF | TGTGCCATAGGGACAGGGGCCTACGAGCAGTACTTC
TRBJ2-7 | many | TRBV5-1 | . | CASSSQKGSYEQYF | TGCGCCAGCAGCTCCCAGAAAGGCTCCTACGAGCAGTACTTC
TRBJ1-2 | once | TRBV29-1 | . | CSVESYGYTF | TGCAGCGTTGAGTCCTATGGCTACACCTTC